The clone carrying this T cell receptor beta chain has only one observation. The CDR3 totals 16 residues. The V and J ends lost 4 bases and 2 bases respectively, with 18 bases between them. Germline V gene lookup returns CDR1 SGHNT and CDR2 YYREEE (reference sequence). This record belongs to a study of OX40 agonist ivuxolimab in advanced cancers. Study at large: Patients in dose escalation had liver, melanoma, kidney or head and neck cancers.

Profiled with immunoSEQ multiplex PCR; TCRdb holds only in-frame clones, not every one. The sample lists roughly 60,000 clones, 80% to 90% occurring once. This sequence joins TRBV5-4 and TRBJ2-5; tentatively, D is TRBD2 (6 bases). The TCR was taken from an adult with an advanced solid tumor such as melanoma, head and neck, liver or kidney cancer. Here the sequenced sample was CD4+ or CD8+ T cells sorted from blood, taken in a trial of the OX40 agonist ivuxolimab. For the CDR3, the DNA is TGTGCCAGCAGCCTCCGAGGGCGGGGAGCACAAGAGACCCAGTACTTC. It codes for CASSLRGRGAQETQYF.